The TCR beta chain described here comes from a study of tumor-infiltrating lymphocytes in primary liver carcinoma. The authors made TCR beta cDNA from approximately 490 ng total RNA with a constant-region primer. Sequencing libraries for TCR beta derived from three nested multiplex PCR rounds that used slightly modified ARM-PCR. TCRdb used MiXCR to reprocess the multiplex PCR reads, holding one entry per CDR3 protein. Of roughly 120,000 distinct CDR3 sequences listed, under 70% are singletons. The approximately 17-32 mg bulk tissue piece was not sorted before simultaneous RNA and DNA extraction. This clonotype originated in a woman aged 55-69 years with primary liver carcinoma and hepatitis B virus infection. The sequenced material came from tumor-adjacent normal liver tissue.

The CDR3, as DNA: TGTGCCAGCAGTTTATTAGCTGCCGCCTACAATGAGCAGTTCTTC. Translated, it gives CASSLLAAAYNEQFF. The chain joins TRBV12-3 or TRBV12-4 to TRBJ2-1; D uncertain. CDR3 length: 15 amino acids. The germline V and J ends were trimmed by 2 bases and 2 bases, with 10 bases remaining between them.